This TCR beta chain comes out of a study of cytomegalovirus exposure and HLA in healthy donors. Overall study: A later analysis reported the 120 or so validation repertoires used the same platform as the roughly 700 first-cohort repertoires.

Study conclusions and caveats: Specificity of a few CMV-associated chains for CMV antigens was verified in vitro. According to a subsequent analysis, TCR clusters identified in the first cohort showed a tendency to co-occur across the approximately 110 validation repertoires. About 150 TCR beta chains were listed as cytomegalovirus-associated.

As regards this clone: Its matching antigen is unknown.

Method: immunoSEQ multiplex PCR; TCRdb's copy keeps in-frame clones and lacks some. The sample yields over 120,000 clones, approximately 90% seen once. The CDR3 spans 16 residues. Germline values: CDR1 SGHRS, CDR2 YFSETQ. Trimming cost V 4 bases and J 3 bases; bases outside gene matches: 7. Sample: PBMCs. The chain couples TRBV5-1 to TRBJ1-4; 9 bases fit TRBD1. The receptor comes from a woman under 40 in good health and CMV-seropositive. The CDR3 bases are TGCGCCAGCAGCACGGCGACAGGGGGAGCTAATGAAAAACTGTTTTTT. Translating gives CASSTATGGANEKLFF. The full variable domain, rest sourced from reference TRBV5-1 and TRBJ1-4, is KAGVTQTPRYLIKTRGQQVTLSCSPISGHRSVSWYQQTPGQGLQFLFEYFSETQRNKGNFPGRFSGRQFSNSRSEMNVSTLELGDSALYLCASSTATGGANEKLFFGSGTQLSVL.